Presented here are 6 T cell receptor beta chains from one specimen sequenced in a study of molecular identifiers for immune sequencing clone quantification. TCRdb passed the PCR reads through MiXCR, listing each CDR3 protein once. The sample consists of 460,000 or so distinct CDR3 sequences, 25% of them appearing once. Sequencing input: naive CD8+ T cells from blood, with Jurkat cell RNA spiked in. The subset: FACS-sorted CD8+CD4-CCR7+CD45RA+ naive T cells. Source of these receptors: a human donor in good health. Some libraries in this study had Jurkat cell RNA spiked in.

This clonotype was found many times. V gene TRBV6-2 or TRBV6-3 combines with J gene TRBJ2-3; D is unresolved. This CDR3 region has 14 residues. Germline CDR1 and CDR2: MNHEY and SVGEGT. Trimming shortened V by 0 bases and J by 4 bases, and 8 bases separated the two germline ends. CDR3 sequence (DNA): TGTGCCAGCAGTTACTCGATTGTTGCAGATACGCAGTATTTT. The encoded protein is CASSYSIVADTQYF.

This clonotype was seen once. The CDR3 sequence is CASSWTGGANGELFF. CDR3 nucleotide sequence: TGTGCCAGCAGCTGGACAGGGGGCGCGAACGGGGAGCTGTTTTTT. The rearrangement links TRBV13 to TRBJ2-2, with 11 bases that match TRBD1. V lost 4 bases to trimming and J lost 7 bases; unmatched junction nucleotides: 5. The CDR3 runs 15 residues. CDR1 is PRHDT, CDR2 FYEKMQ, per germline (reference sequence).

This clonotype appeared many times. The chain joins TRBV28 to TRBJ2-4; D might be TRBD1 (5 bases). V lost 3 bases and J lost 9, with 12 bases in between. Germline V CDR1 and CDR2: MDHEN, SYDVKM. CDR3 length: 13 amino acids. The CDR3 nucleotides read TGTGCCAGCAGTTTTAAGGGAAGGGGCATTCAGTACTTC. Its translation is CASSFKGRGIQYF.

J is TRBJ2-1 and V is TRBV7-2; no clear D gene. The CDR3 loop spans 14 amino acids. The V and J ends lost 2 bases and 10 bases respectively, with 15 bases between them. From germline, CDR1 is SGHTA and CDR2 FQGNSA. CDR3 residues: CASSLFEQLREQFF. The CDR3 DNA reads TGTGCCAGCAGCTTATTCGAGCAGCTTAGGGAGCAGTTCTTC.

Concerning this clonotype itself: This may stem from a read error, because a much larger clone lies one nucleotide away. This chain joins TRBV12-3 or TRBV12-4 and TRBJ2-7; no reliable D call. This CDR3 is 14 amino acids long. V lost 6 bases and J 5 bases, leaving 17 bases between the germline ends. The CDR3 sequence: CASSPYSESHEQYF. The DNA of the CDR3 is TGTGCCAGCAGCCCTTACAGTGAGTCCCACGAGCAGTACTTC.

This clonotype was recorded many times. This chain connects TRBV19 to TRBJ1-6; D unresolved. Germline CDR1 and CDR2: LNHDA and SQIVND (reference sequence). The CDR3 spans 15 residues. The germline V and J ends were trimmed by 5 bases and 0 bases, with 8 bases remaining between them. CDR3 sequence: CASSPGLSYNSPLHF. Written as DNA, the CDR3 is TGTGCCAGTAGTCCAGGACTCTCCTATAATTCACCCCTCCACTTT.